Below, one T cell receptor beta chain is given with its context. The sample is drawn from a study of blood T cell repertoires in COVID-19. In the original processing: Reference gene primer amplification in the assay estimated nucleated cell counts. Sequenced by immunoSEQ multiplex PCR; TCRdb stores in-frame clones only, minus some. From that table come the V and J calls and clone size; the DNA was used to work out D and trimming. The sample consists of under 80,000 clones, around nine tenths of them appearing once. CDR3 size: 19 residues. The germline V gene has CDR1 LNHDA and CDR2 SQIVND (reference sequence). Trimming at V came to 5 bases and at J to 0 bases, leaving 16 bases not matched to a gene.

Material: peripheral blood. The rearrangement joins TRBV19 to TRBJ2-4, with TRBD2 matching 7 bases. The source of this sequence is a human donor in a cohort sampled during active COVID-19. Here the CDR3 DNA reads TGTGCCAGTAGTGGGTCCAGGCAGAGAGCGGGACTAGCCAAAAACATTCAGTACTTC. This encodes CASSGSRQRAGLAKNIQYF.